The present T cell receptor (beta chain) was sequenced within a study of blood T cell repertoires in COVID-19. Germline values: CDR1 SGHKS, CDR2 YYEKEE (reference sequence). The CDR3 length is 16 residues. The V end was cut by 4 bases, the J end by 6 bases, with 17 bases between. TCRdb keeps only in-frame clones here, not all; method: immunoSEQ multiplex PCR. The sample consists of around 72,000 clones, 80% to 85% of them appearing once. The material sequenced was peripheral blood. This sequence was found in an older woman with acute or convalescent COVID-19. The rearrangement uses TRBV5-5 and TRBJ1-6; no firm D call. The DNA for the CDR3 is TGTGCCAGCAGCCCCCAAGGTGACCGGGGTAATTCACCCCTCCACTTT. As protein: CASSPQGDRGNSPLHF.